One and the same sample provided the 3 T cell receptor beta chains below, sequenced in a study of patients and donors after allogeneic stem cell transplantation. One entry per CDR3 protein, called by TCRdb with MiXCR from the RT-PCR reads. This table has 25,000 to 40,000 distinct CDR3 sequences, about 37% appearing once. Sequenced: blood, either unsorted or a sorted T cell fraction (not recorded which). These TCRs come from a human donor who was either an allogeneic HSCT recipient or a stem cell or donor lymphocyte infusion donor (not recorded which). It is not recorded whose cells these are; they may come from a transplant donor.

The chain employs TRBV2 and TRBJ2-1, with 8 bases fitting TRBD2. The germline V gene has CDR1 SNHLY and CDR2 FYNNEI. The CDR3 is 16 amino acids. After removal of 6 bases from V and 6 bases from J, the junction contained 13 bases not matched to a gene. CDR3 nucleotide sequence: TGTGCCAGCAGGGCCCGAGCGCGGGAGGCCCTCAATGAGCAGTTCTTC. Translation: CASRARAREALNEQFF.

J is TRBJ2-1 and V is TRBV7-8; D is possibly TRBD2 (6 bases). The CDR3 has 15 amino acids. Germline CDR1 reads SGHVS; CDR2 reads FQNEAQ. Trimming removed 3 bases from V and 4 bases from J, with 13 bases in between. This CDR3 reads CASSLRREWYNEQFF. Written as DNA, the CDR3 is TGTGCCAGCAGCTTGAGACGGGAGTGGTACAATGAGCAGTTCTTC.

The genes are TRBV5-1 and TRBJ1-5, with D hard to call. Looked up from germline, CDR1 is SGHRS and CDR2 is YFSETQ. CDR3 size: 13 residues. Deletions cut 4 bases from V and 5 bases from J, with 10 bases between. The CDR3 sequence: CASSLDGDQPQHF. CDR3 DNA: TGCGCCAGCAGCCTGGACGGGGATCAGCCCCAGCATTTT. The full variable domain, its missing parts supplied by reference TRBV5-1 and TRBJ1-5, is KAGVTQTPRYLIKTRGQQVTLSCSPISGHRSVSWYQQTPGQGLQFLFEYFSETQRNKGNFPGRFSGRQFSNSRSEMNVSTLELGDSALYLCASSLDGDQPQHFGDGTRLSIL.